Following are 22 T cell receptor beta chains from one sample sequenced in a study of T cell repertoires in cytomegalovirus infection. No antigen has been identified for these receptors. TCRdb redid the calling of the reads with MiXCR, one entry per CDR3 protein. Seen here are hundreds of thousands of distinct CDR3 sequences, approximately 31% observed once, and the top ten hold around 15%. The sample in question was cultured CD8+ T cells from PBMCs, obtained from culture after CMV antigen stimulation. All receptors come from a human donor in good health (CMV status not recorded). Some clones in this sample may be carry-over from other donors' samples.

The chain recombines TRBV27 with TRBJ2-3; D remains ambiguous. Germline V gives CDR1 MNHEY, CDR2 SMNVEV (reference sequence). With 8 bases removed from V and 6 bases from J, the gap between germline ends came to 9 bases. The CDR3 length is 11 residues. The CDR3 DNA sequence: TGTGCCAGCGTTGGGTGGGATACGCAGTATTTT. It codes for CASVGWDTQYF.

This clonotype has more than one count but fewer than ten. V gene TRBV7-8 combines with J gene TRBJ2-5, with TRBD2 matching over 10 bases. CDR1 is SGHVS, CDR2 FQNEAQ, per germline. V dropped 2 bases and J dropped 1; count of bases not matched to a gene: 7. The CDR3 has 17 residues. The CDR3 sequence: CASSLPSGGPLQETQYF. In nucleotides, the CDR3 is TGTGCCAGCAGCTTACCTAGCGGGGGCCCCCTCCAAGAGACCCAGTACTTC.

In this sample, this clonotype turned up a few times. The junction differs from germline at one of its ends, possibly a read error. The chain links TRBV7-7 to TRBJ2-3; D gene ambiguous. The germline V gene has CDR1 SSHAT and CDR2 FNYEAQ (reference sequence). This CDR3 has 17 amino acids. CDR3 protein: CASSPGLQRMGTDTQYF. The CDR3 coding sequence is TGTGCTAGCAGCCCTGGCCTACAGAGAATGGGCACAGATACGCAGTATTTT.

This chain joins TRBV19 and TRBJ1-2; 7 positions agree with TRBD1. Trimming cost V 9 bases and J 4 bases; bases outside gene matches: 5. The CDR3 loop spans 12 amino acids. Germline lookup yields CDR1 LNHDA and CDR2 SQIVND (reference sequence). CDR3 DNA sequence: TGTGCCAGCGGGACAGCTATCTATGGCTACACCTTC. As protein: CASGTAIYGYTF.

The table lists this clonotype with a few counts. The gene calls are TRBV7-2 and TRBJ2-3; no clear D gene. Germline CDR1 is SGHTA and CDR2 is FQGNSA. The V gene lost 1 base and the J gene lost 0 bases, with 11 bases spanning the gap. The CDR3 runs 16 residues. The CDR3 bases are TGTGCCAGCAGCTTAGAAACAGCAACTAGCACAGATACGCAGTATTTT. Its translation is CASSLETATSTDTQYF.

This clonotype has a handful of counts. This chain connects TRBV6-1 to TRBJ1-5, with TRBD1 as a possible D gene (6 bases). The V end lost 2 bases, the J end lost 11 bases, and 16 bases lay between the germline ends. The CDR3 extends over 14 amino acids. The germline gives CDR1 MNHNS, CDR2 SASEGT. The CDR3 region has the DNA TGTGCCAGCAGTGAAAACACAGGGATAAGGTCCCAGCATTTT. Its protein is CASSENTGIRSQHF.

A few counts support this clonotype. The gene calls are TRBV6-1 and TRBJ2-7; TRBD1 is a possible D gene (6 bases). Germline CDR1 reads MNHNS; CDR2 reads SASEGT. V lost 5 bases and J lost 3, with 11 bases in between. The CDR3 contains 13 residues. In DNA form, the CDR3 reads TGTGCCAGCAGTCCGGGACACTACTACGAGCAGTACGTC. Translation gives CASSPGHYYEQYV.

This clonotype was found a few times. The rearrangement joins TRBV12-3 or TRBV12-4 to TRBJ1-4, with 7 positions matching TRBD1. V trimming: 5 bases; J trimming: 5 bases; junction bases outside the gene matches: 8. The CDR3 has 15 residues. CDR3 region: CASSPRDSFNEKLFF. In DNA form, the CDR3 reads TGTGCCAGCAGTCCTCGGGACAGCTTCAATGAAAAACTGTTTTTT.

The chain's CDR3 is CASSAGSPEVHF. For the CDR3, the DNA is TGTGCCAGCAGCGCGGGCAGCCCTGAGGTCCACTTT. The chain has TRBV7-9 and TRBJ1-6; no definite D call. Trimming stripped 5 bases from V and 17 bases from J, with 16 bases between. Germline V gene lookup returns CDR1 SEHNR and CDR2 FQNEAQ (reference sequence). The CDR3 has 12 residues.

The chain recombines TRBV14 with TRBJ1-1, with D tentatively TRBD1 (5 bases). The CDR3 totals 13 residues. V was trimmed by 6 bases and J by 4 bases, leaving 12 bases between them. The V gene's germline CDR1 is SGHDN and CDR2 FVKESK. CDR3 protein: CASSLNQGTEAFF. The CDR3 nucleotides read TGTGCCAGCAGTCTAAACCAGGGCACTGAAGCTTTCTTT. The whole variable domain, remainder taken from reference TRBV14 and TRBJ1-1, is EAGVTQFPSHSVIEKGQTVTLRCDPISGHDNLYWYRRVMGKEIKFLLHFVKESKQDESGMPNNRFLAERTGGTYSTLKVQPAELEDSGVYFCASSLNQGTEAFFGQGTRLTVV.

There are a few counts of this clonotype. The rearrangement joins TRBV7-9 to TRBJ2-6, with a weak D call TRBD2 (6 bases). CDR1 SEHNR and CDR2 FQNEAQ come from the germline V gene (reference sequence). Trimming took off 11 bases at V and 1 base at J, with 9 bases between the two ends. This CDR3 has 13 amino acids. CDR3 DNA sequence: TGTGCCCTCGGGACTTCTGGGGCCAACGTCCTGACTTTC. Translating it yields CALGTSGANVLTF.

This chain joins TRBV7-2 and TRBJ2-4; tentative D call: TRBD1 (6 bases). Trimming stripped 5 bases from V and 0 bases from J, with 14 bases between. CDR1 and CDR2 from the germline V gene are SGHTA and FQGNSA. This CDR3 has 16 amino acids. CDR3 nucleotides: TGTGCCAGCAGCCATGGAACAGGGATAGCCAAAAACATTCAGTACTTC. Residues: CASSHGTGIAKNIQYF.

The CDR3 loop is CVSSLGDSSYEQYV. The CDR3 DNA sequence: TGTGTCAGCAGCTTAGGGGACAGCTCCTACGAGCAGTACGTC. V gene TRBV7-9 combines with J gene TRBJ2-7, with 7 bases lining up with TRBD1. The CDR3 is 14 residues long. Germline loops: CDR1 SEHNR, CDR2 FQNEAQ (reference sequence).

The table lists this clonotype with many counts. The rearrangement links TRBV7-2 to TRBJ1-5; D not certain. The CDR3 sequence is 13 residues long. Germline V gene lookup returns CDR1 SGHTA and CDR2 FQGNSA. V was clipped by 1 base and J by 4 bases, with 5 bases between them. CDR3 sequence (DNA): TGTGCCAGCAGCTTAGGGGCGAATCAGCCCCAGCATTTT. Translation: CASSLGANQPQHF.

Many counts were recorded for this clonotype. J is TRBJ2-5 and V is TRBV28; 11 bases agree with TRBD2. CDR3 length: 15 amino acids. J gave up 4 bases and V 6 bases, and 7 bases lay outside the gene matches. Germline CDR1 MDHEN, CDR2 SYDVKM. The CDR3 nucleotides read TGTGCCAGCAGCTTTAGCGGGGGGGTTCGAGAGACCCAGTACTTC. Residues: CASSFSGGVRETQYF.

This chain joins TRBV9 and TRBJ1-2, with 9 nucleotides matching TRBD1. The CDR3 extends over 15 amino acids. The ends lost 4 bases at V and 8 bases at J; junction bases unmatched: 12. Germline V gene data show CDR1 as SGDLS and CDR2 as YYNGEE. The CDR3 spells CASSLGQGFVEGYTF. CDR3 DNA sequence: TGTGCCAGCAGCCTCGGACAGGGGTTTGTGGAGGGCTACACCTTC.

CDR3 amino acids: CASSAPGRTSYEQYV. The DNA of the CDR3 is TGTGCCAGCAGTGCACCGGGACGGACCTCCTACGAGCAGTACGTC. The J gene is TRBJ2-7, the V gene TRBV6-2 or TRBV6-3; D could derive from TRBD1 or TRBD2 (5 bases each). Germline CDR1 MNHEY, CDR2 SVGEGT. The CDR3 spans 15 residues. Trimming removed 5 bases from V and 0 bases from J, with 14 bases in between.

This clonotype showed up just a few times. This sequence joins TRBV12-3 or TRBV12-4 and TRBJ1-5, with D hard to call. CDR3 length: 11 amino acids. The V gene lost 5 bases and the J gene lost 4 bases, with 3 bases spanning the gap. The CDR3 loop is CASSRNQPQHF. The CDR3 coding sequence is TGTGCCAGCAGTCGGAATCAGCCCCAGCATTTT.

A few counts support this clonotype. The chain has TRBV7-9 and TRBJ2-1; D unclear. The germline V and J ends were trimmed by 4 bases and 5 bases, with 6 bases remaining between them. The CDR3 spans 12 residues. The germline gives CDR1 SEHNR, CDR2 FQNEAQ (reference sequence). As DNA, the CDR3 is TGTGCCAGCAGCTCAAGGAACAATGAGCAGTTCTTC. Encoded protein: CASSSRNNEQFF. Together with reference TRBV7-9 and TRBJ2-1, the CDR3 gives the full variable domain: DTGVSQNPRHKITKRGQNVTFRCDPISEHNRLYWYRQTLGQGPEFLTYFQNEAQLEKSRLLSDRFSAERPKGSFSTLEIQRTEQGDSAMYLCASSSRNNEQFFGPGTRLTVL.

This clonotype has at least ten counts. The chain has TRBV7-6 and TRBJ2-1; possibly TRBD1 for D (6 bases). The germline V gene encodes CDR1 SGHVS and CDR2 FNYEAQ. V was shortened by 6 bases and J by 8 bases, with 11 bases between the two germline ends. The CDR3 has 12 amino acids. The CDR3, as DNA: TGTGCCAGCAGTCCACAGGGCTATGAGCAGTTCTTC. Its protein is CASSPQGYEQFF.

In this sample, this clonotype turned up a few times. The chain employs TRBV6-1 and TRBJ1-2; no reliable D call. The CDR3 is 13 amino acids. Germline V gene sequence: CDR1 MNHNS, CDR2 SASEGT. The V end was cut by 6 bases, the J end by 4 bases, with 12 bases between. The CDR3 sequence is CASSPSFGYGYTF. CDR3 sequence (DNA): TGTGCCAGCAGCCCATCATTCGGCTATGGCTACACCTTC.

Here the CDR3 DNA reads TGTGCCAGCAGTTTAGTCAGCCGGAGCGATCAGCCCCAGCATTTT. Its translation is CASSLVSRSDQPQHF. This chain links TRBV27 with TRBJ1-5; no reliable D call. The V gene lost 2 bases and the J gene lost 5 bases, with 13 bases spanning the gap. The CDR3 contains 15 residues. The germline CDR1 and CDR2 sequences are MNHEY and SMNVEV (reference sequence).